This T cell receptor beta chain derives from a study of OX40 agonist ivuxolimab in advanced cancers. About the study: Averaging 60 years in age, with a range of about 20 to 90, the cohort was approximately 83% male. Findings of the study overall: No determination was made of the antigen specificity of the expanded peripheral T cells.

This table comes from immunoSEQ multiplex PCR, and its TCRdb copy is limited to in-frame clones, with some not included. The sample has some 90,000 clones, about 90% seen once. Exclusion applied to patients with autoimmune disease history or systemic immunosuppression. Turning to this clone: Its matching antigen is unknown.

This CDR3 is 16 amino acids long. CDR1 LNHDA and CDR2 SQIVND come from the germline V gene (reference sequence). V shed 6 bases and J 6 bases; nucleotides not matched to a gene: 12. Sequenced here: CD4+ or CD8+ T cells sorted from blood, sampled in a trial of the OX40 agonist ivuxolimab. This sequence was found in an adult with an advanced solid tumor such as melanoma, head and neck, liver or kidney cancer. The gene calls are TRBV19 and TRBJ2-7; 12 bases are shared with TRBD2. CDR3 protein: CASSSISLAGGGEQYF. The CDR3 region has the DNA TGTGCCAGTAGCTCTATATCACTAGCGGGAGGCGGCGAGCAGTACTTC.